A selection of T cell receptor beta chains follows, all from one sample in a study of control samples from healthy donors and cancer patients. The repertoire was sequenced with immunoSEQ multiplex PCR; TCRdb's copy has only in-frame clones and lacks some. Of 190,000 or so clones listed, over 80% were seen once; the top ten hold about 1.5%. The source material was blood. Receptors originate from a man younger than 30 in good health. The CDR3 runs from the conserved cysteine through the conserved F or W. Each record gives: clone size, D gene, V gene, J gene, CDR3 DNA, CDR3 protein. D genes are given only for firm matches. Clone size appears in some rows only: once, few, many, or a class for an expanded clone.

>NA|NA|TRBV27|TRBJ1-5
TGTGCCAGCAGTCCGGAGCGGGGGCGGCCCCAGCATTTT
CASSPERGRPQHF
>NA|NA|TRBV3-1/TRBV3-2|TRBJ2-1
TGTGCCAGCAGCCAAGAGCCGGGGGTCTACAATGAGCAGTTCTTC
CASSQEPGVYNEQFF
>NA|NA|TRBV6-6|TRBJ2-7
TGTGCCAGCAGGCCGGGAAAGTCCTACGAGCAGTACTTC
CASRPGKSYEQYF
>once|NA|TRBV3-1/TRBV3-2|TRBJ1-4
TGTGCCAGCAGCCAAGATCTTGAGACTCTCAATGAAAAACTGTTTTTT
CASSQDLETLNEKLFF
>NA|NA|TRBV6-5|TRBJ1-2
TGTGCCAGCAGCCGGAAAGGGAGTGGCTACACCTTC
CASSRKGSGYTF
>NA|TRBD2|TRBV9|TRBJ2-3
TGTGCCAGCAGCGCCGGGACTAGCGCGAATACGCAGTATTTT
CASSAGTSANTQYF
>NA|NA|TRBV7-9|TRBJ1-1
TGTGCCAGCAGCTTAGGAGGTTCGGCCACTGAAGCTTTCTTT
CASSLGGSATEAFF
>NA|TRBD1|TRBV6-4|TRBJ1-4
TGTGCCAGCAGTCCAACCGGGACAGGCGGTGAAAAACTGTTTTTT
CASSPTGTGGEKLFF
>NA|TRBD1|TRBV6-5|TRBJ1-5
TGTGCCAGCAGCATGGACAGGGCAAATCAGCCCCAGCATTTT
CASSMDRANQPQHF
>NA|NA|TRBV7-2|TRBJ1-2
TGTGCCAGCAGCTTAAGCTCAGGGCTCGGCTATGGCTACACCTTC
CASSLSSGLGYGYTF
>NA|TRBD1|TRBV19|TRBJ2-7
TGTGCCAGTAGTAAACAGGGGGCTCTGAACGAGCAGTACTTC
CASSKQGALNEQYF
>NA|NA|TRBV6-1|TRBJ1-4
TGTGCCAGCAGTGATGTCGGGGGCGCGGCGGAAAAACTGTTTTTT
CASSDVGGAAEKLFF
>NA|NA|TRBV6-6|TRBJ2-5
TGTGCCAGCAGTTACAGGCAGACAGAGACCCAGTACTTC
CASSYRQTETQYF
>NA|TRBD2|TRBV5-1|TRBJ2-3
TGCGCCAGCAGCGCGGGACTAGCGGGGGGGAGCACAGATACGCAGTATTTT
CASSAGLAGGSTDTQYF
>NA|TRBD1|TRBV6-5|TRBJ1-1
TGTGCCAGCAGTTACTCGAAGGGGGCGAAGAACACTGAAGCTTTCTTT
CASSYSKGAKNTEAFF
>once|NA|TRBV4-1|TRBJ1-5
TGCGCCAGCAGTCTTAAATGGGGCAGTAGCAATCAGCCCCAGCATTTT
CASSLKWGSSNQPQHF
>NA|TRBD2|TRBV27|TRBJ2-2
TGTGCCAGCAGTTTTGGCGGGGGGGCCCCCGGGGAGCTGTTTTTT
CASSFGGGAPGELFF
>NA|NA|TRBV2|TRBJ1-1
TGTGCCAGCAGTGATGGCAGAATGAACACTGAAGCTTTCTTT
CASSDGRMNTEAFF
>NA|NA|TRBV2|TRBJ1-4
TGTGCCAGCATCGCTCTTTGGGGGAATGAAAAACTGTTTTTT
CASIALWGNEKLFF
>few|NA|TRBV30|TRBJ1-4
TGTGCCTGGAGTGACGGGACCCAAACGGCTAATGAAAAACTGTTTTTT
CAWSDGTQTANEKLFF
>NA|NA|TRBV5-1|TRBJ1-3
TGCGCCAGCAGCTTAGAGGGGGACGAGTGGGGAAACACCATATATTTT
CASSLEGDEWGNTIYF
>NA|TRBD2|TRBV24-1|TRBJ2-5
TGTGCCACCAGTCGGGGAGGGGAAGAGACCCAGTACTTC
CATSRGGEETQYF
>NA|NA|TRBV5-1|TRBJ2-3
TGCGCCAGCAGCGACCGACGGTCGGCGGATACGCAGTATTTT
CASSDRRSADTQYF
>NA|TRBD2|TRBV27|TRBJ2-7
TGTGCCAGCAGCTCTAGGCTAGCGGGGGGGCCTTACGAGCAGTACTTC
CASSSRLAGGPYEQYF
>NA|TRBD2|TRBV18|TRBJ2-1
TGTGCCAGCTCCCATTCTGGCGGGGGGCCCACCAATGAGCAGTTCTTC
CASSHSGGGPTNEQFF
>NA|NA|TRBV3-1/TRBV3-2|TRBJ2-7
TGTGCCAGCAGCTTACGAGGGTACCCCTACGAGCAGTACTTC
CASSLRGYPYEQYF
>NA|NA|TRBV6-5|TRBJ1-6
TGTGCCAGCAGTTACGGAAGTCCCCTCAATTCACCCCTCCACTTT
CASSYGSPLNSPLHF
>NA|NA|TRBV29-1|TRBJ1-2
TGCAGCGCAGAAGGGCCGGGCGGCTACACCTTC
CSAEGPGGYTF
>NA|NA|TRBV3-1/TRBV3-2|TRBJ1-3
TGTGCCAGCAGCCAGGACGGCTTCTCTGGAAACACCATATATTTT
CASSQDGFSGNTIYF
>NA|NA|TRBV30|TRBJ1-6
TGTGCCTGGAGTACGGGACGGAATTCACCCCTCCACTTT
CAWSTGRNSPLHF
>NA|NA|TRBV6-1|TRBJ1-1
TGTGCCAGCAGTGAACTGGGGTCGGAGACCGAAGCTTTCTTT
CASSELGSETEAFF
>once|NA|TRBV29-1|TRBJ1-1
TGCAGCGTTGCAGTAGGGCCCGAAGCTTTCTTT
CSVAVGPEAFF
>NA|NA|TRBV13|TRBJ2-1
TGTGCCAGCAGTCAACTGTCCGACAAGAATGAGCAGTTCTTC
CASSQLSDKNEQFF
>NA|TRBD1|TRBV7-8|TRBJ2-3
TGTGCCAGCAGCTTGACAGGGTCTAGCACAGATACGCAGTATTTT
CASSLTGSSTDTQYF
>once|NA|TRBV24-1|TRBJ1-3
TGTGCCACCAGTCGGGGGGGACTAGGAGGAAACACCATATATTTT
CATSRGGLGGNTIYF
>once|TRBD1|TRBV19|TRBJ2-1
TGTGCCAGTAGTATAATCGCAGGGGGCGCGGGGGAGCAGTTCTTC
CASSIIAGGAGEQFF
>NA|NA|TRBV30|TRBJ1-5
TGTGCCTGGAGTGTGACTGTCAATCAGCCCCAGCATTTT
CAWSVTVNQPQHF
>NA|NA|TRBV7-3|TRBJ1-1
TGTGCCAGCAGCTTAAATACTCAGGATCGAACTGAAGCTTTCTTT
CASSLNTQDRTEAFF
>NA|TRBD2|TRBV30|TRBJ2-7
TGTGCCTGGACCCACGGGGGGAAGTCCTACGAGCAGTACTTC
CAWTHGGKSYEQYF
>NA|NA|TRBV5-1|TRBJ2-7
TGCGCCAGCAGCAATCCCCCTCAAGGGGAGCAGTACTTC
CASSNPPQGEQYF
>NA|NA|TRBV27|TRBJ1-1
TGTGCCAGCAGTTTCCTCGGCGGGAACACTGAAGCTTTCTTT
CASSFLGGNTEAFF
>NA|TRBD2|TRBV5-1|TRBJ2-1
TGCGCCAGCAGCTTGGAGGGAGCGGGGGGACTCAATGAGCAGTTCTTC
CASSLEGAGGLNEQFF
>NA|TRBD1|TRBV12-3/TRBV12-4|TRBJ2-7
TGTGCCAGCAGTGTCCAGGGGGTCGGCGAGCAGTACTTC
CASSVQGVGEQYF
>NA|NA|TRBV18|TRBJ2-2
TGTGCCAGCTCACCACGAGACCGAGACAGCGGGGAGCTGTTTTTT
CASSPRDRDSGELFF
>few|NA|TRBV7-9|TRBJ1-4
TGTGCCAGCAGCTTTATGGCCTCAACTAATGAAAAACTGTTTTTT
CASSFMASTNEKLFF
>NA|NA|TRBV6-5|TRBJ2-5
TGTGCCAGCGGAGGGGGGCGAGTAGAGACCCAGTACTTC
CASGGGRVETQYF
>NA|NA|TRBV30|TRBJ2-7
TGTGCCTGGAGTGTGGGCTACAGGAACGAGCAGTACTTC
CAWSVGYRNEQYF
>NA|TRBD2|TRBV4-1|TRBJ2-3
TGCGCCAGCAGCCAAGACCAGCGGGGCCCCCCGTCACTCACAGATACGCAGTATTTT
CASSQDQRGPPSLTDTQYF
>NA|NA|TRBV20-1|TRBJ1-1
TGCAGTGCTGGAGGGGCTGGCGCTTTCTTT
CSAGGAGAFF
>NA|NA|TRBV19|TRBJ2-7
TGTGCCAGTAGTCCGGACAGAGCTCTCTACGAGCAGTACTTC
CASSPDRALYEQYF
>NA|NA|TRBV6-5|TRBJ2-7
TGTGCCACCAAAGGTCCGAGCACCTACGAGCAGTACTTC
CATKGPSTYEQYF
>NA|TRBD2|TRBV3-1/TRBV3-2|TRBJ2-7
TGTGCCAGCAGCCATAATTTCCCCAGCGGGGGCGACGAGCAGTACTTC
CASSHNFPSGGDEQYF
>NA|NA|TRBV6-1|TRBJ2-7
TGTGCCAGCAGTGAAGTGGGGAGATATGGCGAGCAGTACTTC
CASSEVGRYGEQYF
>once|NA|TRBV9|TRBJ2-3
TGTGCCAGCAGCGTAGAGGGCAGACCGGGGGATACGCAGTATTTT
CASSVEGRPGDTQYF
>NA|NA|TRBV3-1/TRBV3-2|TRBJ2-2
TGTGCCAGCAGCCAAGTGAAAAGGACAGCCACCGGGGAGCTGTTTTTT
CASSQVKRTATGELFF
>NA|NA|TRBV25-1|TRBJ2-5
TGTGCCAGCAGTGTCACAGGGAGTGAGACCCAGTACTTC
CASSVTGSETQYF
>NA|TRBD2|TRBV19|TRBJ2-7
TGTGCCAGTAGTCCCCGTTATTTAGCGGGGGAGGACTACGAGCAGTACTTC
CASSPRYLAGEDYEQYF
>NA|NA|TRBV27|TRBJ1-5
TGTGCCAGCAGTTTGGGGAGCAATCAGCCCCAGCATTTT
CASSLGSNQPQHF